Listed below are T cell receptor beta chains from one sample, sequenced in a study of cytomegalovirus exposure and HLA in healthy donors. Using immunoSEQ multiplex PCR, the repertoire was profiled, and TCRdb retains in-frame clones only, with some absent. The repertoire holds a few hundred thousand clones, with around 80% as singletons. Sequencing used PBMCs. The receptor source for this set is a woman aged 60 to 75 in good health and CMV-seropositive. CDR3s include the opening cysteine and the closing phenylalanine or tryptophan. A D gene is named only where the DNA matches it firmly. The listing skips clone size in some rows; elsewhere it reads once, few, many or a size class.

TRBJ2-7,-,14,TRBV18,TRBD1,TGTGCCAGCTCACCGTCGGGACAGGGATACGAGCAGTACTTC,CASSPSGQGYEQYF
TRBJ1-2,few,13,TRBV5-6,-,TGTGCCAGCACTCTTCCAGGGGTGGGTGGCTACACCTTC,CASTLPGVGGYTF
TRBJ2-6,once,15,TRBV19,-,TGTGCCAGTAGTTCCAAGCTCTCTGGGGCCAACGTCCTGACTTTC,CASSSKLSGANVLTF
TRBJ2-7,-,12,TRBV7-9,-,TGTGCCAGCACCTTAACAGGGTACGAGCAGTACTTC,CASTLTGYEQYF
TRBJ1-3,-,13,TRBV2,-,TGTGCCAGCAGGGTAGATCCTGGAAACACCATATATTTT,CASRVDPGNTIYF
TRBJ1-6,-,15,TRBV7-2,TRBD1,TGTGCCAGCAGCCCACGAAGGACAGGGGATTCACCCCTCCACTTT,CASSPRRTGDSPLHF
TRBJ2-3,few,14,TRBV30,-,TGTGCCGGACTCCAGCGGGTGAGCACAGATACGCAGTATTTT,CAGLQRVSTDTQYF
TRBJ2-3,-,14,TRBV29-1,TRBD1,TGCAGCGTCCCGGGTAGGGGGCCTACAGATACGCAGTATTTT,CSVPGRGPTDTQYF
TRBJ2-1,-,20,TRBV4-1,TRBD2,TGCGCCAGCAGCCAAGAATGGGATAGCGGGAGGGCCAATAGCTACAATGAGCAGTTCTTC,CASSQEWDSGRANSYNEQFF
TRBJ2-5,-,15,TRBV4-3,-,TGCGCCAGCAGCCAAGGTCCGAGCGGTGAAGAGACCCAGTACTTC,CASSQGPSGEETQYF
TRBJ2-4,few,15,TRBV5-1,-,TGCGCCAGCAGCGTGGGACACTTAGCCAAAAACATTCAGTACTTC,CASSVGHLAKNIQYF
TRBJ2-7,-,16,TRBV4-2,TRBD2,TGTGCCAGCAGCCAAGGGGGGACTAGCGGTTTCTACGAGCAGTACTTC,CASSQGGTSGFYEQYF
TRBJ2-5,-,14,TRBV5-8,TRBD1,TGTGCCAGTAACCGACAGGGAATACAAGAGACCCAGTACTTC,CASNRQGIQETQYF
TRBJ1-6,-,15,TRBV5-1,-,TGCGCCAGCAGCTTGAATTCCTTCAGTAATTCACCCCTCCACTTT,CASSLNSFSNSPLHF
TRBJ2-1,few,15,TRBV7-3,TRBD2,TGTGCCAGCAGCTCCCTAGCGGGGGGGTACAATGAGCAGTTCTTC,CASSSLAGGYNEQFF
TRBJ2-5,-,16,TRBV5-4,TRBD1,TGTGCCAGCAGCACCGGGACAGGGGGCGTACAAGAGACCCAGTACTTC,CASSTGTGGVQETQYF
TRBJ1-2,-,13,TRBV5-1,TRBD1,TGCGCCAGCAGCTTGCAGGGGGCGGTTGGCTACACCTTC,CASSLQGAVGYTF
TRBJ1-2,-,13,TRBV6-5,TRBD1,TGTGCCAGCAGCCGGGGACAGGGGTTAGGCTACACCTTC,CASSRGQGLGYTF
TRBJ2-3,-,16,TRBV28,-,TGTGCCAGCAGTCCCCGACAAGGAAAGAACACAGATACGCAGTATTTT,CASSPRQGKNTDTQYF
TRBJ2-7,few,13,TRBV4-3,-,TGCGCCAGCAGCCAAGGTATGGAGGGCGAGCAGTACTTC,CASSQGMEGEQYF
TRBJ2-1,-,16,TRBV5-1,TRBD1,TGCGCCAGCAGCTTGGGTGGGACAGGGGGTAGGAATGAGCAGTTCTTC,CASSLGGTGGRNEQFF
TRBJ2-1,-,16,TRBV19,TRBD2,TGTGCCAGTAGTATCCAGGGAGGGAGCTCCTACAATGAGCAGTTCTTC,CASSIQGGSSYNEQFF
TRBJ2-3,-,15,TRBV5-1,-,TGCGCCAGCAGCTTGGTTCCCAGGGACACAGATACGCAGTATTTT,CASSLVPRDTDTQYF
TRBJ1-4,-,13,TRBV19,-,TGTGCCAGTAGTATGGACTTTGAGGAAAAACTGTTTTTT,CASSMDFEEKLFF
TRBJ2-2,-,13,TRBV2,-,TGTGCCAGCTCCGCCGGGGGGCACGGGGAGCTGTTTTTT,CASSAGGHGELFF
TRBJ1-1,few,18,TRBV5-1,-,TGCGCCAGCAGCTTAACGGGCCTGAGGGGGTACCGAAACACTGAAGCTTTCTTT,CASSLTGLRGYRNTEAFF
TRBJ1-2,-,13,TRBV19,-,TGTGCCAGTAGTGCACGACAGGAATCGAGCTACACCTTC,CASSARQESSYTF
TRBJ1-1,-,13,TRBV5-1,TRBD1,TGCGCCAGCAGCTTACAGGGGGTCACTGAAGCTTTCTTT,CASSLQGVTEAFF
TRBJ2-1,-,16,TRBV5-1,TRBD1,TGCGCCAGCAGCCCCCAGACAGGGGGCGCTTACAATGAGCAGTTCTTC,CASSPQTGGAYNEQFF
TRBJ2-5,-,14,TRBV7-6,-,TGTGCCAGCAGCTCGCGGACTTACCAAGAGACCCAGTACTTC,CASSSRTYQETQYF
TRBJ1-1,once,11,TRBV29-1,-,TGCAGCGTCCAGACAACCACTGAAGCTTTCTTT,CSVQTTTEAFF
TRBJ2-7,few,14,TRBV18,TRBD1,TGTGCCAGCTCCCCGAAGACAGGGAAGTACGAGCAGTACTTC,CASSPKTGKYEQYF
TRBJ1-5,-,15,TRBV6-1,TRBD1,TGTGCCAGCAGTGAATGGGGACAGGGGGTTCAGCCCCAGCATTTT,CASSEWGQGVQPQHF
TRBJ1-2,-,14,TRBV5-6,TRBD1,TGTGCCAGCAGCTTGGCCGGGACAGGTTATGGCTACACCTTC,CASSLAGTGYGYTF
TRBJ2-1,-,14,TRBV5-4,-,TGTGCCAGCAGTGCTGGACAAATCTACAATGAGCAGTTCTTC,CASSAGQIYNEQFF
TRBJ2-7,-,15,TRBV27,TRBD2,TGTGCCAGCAGCACTGAGACTAGCGGGGGAGTCGAGCAGTACTTC,CASSTETSGGVEQYF
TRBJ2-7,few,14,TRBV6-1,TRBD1,TGTGCCAGCAGTCAAGGGGGCTCGACCTACGAGCAGTACTTC,CASSQGGSTYEQYF
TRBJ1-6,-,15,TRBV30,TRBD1,TGTGCCTGGAGTGGGGGGACAGGAGATAATTCACCCCTCCACTTT,CAWSGGTGDNSPLHF
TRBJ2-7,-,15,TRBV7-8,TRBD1,TGTGCCAGCAGCTTCGGGACAGGGGGTTCCCACGAGCAGTACTTC,CASSFGTGGSHEQYF
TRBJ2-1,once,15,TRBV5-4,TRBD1,TGTGCCAGCAGCACGCCGGGACAGGGATACAATGAGCAGTTCTTC,CASSTPGQGYNEQFF
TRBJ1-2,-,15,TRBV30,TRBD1,TGTGCCTGGAGATATAAAACAGGGGCTAGATATGGCTACACCTTC,CAWRYKTGARYGYTF
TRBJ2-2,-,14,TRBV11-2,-,TGTGCCAGCCAACGCCAGGGGTTGACCGGGGAGCTGTTTTTT,CASQRQGLTGELFF
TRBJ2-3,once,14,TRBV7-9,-,TGTGCCAGCAGCCCTGTAACTAGCACAGATACGCAGTATTTT,CASSPVTSTDTQYF
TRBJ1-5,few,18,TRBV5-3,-,TGTGCCAGAAGCTTGGTGGGACACGAACACGATAGCAATCAGCCCCAGCATTTT,CARSLVGHEHDSNQPQHF
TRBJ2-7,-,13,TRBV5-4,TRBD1,TGTGCCAGCAGTTCAAACAGGGGCTACGAGCAGTACTTC,CASSSNRGYEQYF
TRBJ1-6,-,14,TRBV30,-,TGTGCCTGGACTTTGGTCACATATAATTCACCCCTCCACTTT,CAWTLVTYNSPLHF
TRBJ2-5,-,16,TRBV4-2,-,TGTGCCAGCAGCCAATCAACTTCCAGGGGGGAAGAGATCCAGTACTTC,CASSQSTSRGEEIQYF
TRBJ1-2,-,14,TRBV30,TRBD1,TGTGCCTGGATGGGGACAGACCGGGGCTATGGCTACACCTTC,CAWMGTDRGYGYTF
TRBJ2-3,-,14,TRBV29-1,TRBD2,TGCAGCGCTGGACTAGCGGCAGTGGGAGATACGCAGTATTTT,CSAGLAAVGDTQYF
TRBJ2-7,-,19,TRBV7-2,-,TGTGCCAGCAGCTTAGTGGCCTCACCCCACTCGGGGAGCGATTACGAGCAGTACTTC,CASSLVASPHSGSDYEQYF
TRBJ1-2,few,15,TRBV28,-,TGTGCCAGCAACTCCCTAAAGTCACGGGGGGATGGCTACACCTTC,CASNSLKSRGDGYTF
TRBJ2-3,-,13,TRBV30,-,TGTGCCTGGAGCCCAGGGGGGACAGATACGCAGTATTTT,CAWSPGGTDTQYF
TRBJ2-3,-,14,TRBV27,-,TGTGCCAGCAGTTTAGCGGCCTACACAGATACGCAGTATTTT,CASSLAAYTDTQYF
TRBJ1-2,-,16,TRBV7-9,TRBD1,TGTGCCAGCAGCTTAGCGCGGCCAGGGGGATTAGGTGGCTACACCTTC,CASSLARPGGLGGYTF
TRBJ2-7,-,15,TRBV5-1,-,TGCGCCAGCAGCTTGGTGGCAGGGGTATTGTACGAGCAGTACTTC,CASSLVAGVLYEQYF
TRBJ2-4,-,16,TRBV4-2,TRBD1,TGTGCCAGCAGCCGAGCTCTAGGGACAGGGGAAAACATTCAGTACTTC,CASSRALGTGENIQYF
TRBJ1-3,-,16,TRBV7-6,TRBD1,TGTGCCAGCAGCTTAGGGACGACAGGGACTGGAAACACCATATATTTT,CASSLGTTGTGNTIYF
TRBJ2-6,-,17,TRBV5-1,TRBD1,TGCGCCAGCAGGCCCGGGACAGGTACCTCTGGGGCCAACGTCCTGACTTTC,CASRPGTGTSGANVLTF
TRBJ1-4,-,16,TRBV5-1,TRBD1,TGCGCCAGCAGCGAATCCCCAGGGGGCAGTTATGAAAAACTGTTTTTT,CASSESPGGSYEKLFF